The rows below give T cell receptor beta chains drawn from one sample of a study of CD8 T cells in Susac syndrome. TCRdb re-analysed the immunoSEQ multiplex PCR reads in MiXCR, keeping a single row per CDR3 protein. The repertoire holds 200,000 to 250,000 distinct CDR3 sequences, 90% to 95% seen once, with around 0.072% in the top ten. Input material: CD4+ T cells from PBMCs. The receptors shown here come from a human donor with multiple sclerosis. Both conserved end residues are part of each CDR3. The order of the fields is J gene, V gene, clone size, D gene, CDR3 protein, CDR3 DNA. A D gene is named only where the DNA matches it firmly. Clone size is not always given. Where it is, it says once, few, many or a class for expanded clones.

J gene: TRBJ1-2
V gene: TRBV3-1
clone size: NA
D gene: TRBD1
CDR3 protein: CASSQDLQGVDGYTF
CDR3 DNA: TGTGCCAGCAGCCAAGATCTACAGGGGGTAGATGGCTACACCTTC

J gene: TRBJ2-3
V gene: TRBV5-1
clone size: NA
D gene: NA
CDR3 protein: CASSLVLSTDTQYF
CDR3 DNA: TGCGCCAGCAGCTTGGTGTTAAGCACAGATACGCAGTATTTT

J gene: TRBJ2-1
V gene: TRBV7-2
clone size: NA
D gene: TRBD2
CDR3 protein: CASSRRTSGENEQFF
CDR3 DNA: TGTGCCAGCAGCCGCAGGACTAGCGGGGAAAATGAGCAGTTCTTC

J gene: TRBJ1-3
V gene: TRBV30
clone size: NA
D gene: NA
CDR3 protein: CAWSVGTDSGNTIYF
CDR3 DNA: TGTGCCTGGAGTGTAGGGACGGACTCTGGAAACACCATATATTTT

J gene: TRBJ1-5
V gene: TRBV2
clone size: NA
D gene: TRBD1
CDR3 protein: CASAGTGNNQPQHF
CDR3 DNA: TGTGCCAGCGCGGGGACAGGGAACAATCAGCCCCAGCATTTT

J gene: TRBJ1-2
V gene: TRBV18
clone size: NA
D gene: TRBD1
CDR3 protein: CASSESQGVGYGYTF
CDR3 DNA: TGTGCCAGCTCGGAATCACAGGGGGTGGGGTATGGCTACACCTTC

J gene: TRBJ2-3
V gene: TRBV6-6
clone size: NA
D gene: TRBD2
CDR3 protein: CASSPGLETDTQYF
CDR3 DNA: TGTGCCAGCAGCCCCGGACTAGAGACAGATACGCAGTATTTT

J gene: TRBJ2-2
V gene: TRBV27
clone size: NA
D gene: NA
CDR3 protein: CASGYRGGTGELFF
CDR3 DNA: TGTGCCAGCGGATACAGGGGGGGCACCGGGGAGCTGTTTTTT

J gene: TRBJ2-7
V gene: TRBV2
clone size: NA
D gene: TRBD2
CDR3 protein: CASSYGTSGTYEQYF
CDR3 DNA: TGTGCCAGCAGCTACGGGACTAGCGGAACCTACGAGCAGTACTTC

J gene: TRBJ2-6
V gene: TRBV28
clone size: NA
D gene: NA
CDR3 protein: CASSQTPAGANVLTF
CDR3 DNA: TGTGCCAGCAGTCAAACGCCGGCTGGGGCCAACGTCCTGACTTTC

J gene: TRBJ2-5
V gene: TRBV19
clone size: NA
D gene: TRBD1
CDR3 protein: CASMGDRIQETQYF
CDR3 DNA: TGTGCCAGTATGGGGGACAGGATACAAGAGACCCAGTACTTC

J gene: TRBJ2-5
V gene: TRBV6-2/TRBV6-3
clone size: once
D gene: NA
CDR3 protein: CASSFVGQKGTQYF
CDR3 DNA: TGTGCCAGCAGCTTCGTAGGACAGAAGGGGACCCAGTACTTC

J gene: TRBJ2-1
V gene: TRBV7-8
clone size: NA
D gene: NA
CDR3 protein: CASSFPPFF
CDR3 DNA: TGTGCCAGCAGCTTCCCCCCGTTCTTC

J gene: TRBJ1-1
V gene: TRBV7-2
clone size: NA
D gene: NA
CDR3 protein: CASSYGANTEAFF
CDR3 DNA: TGTGCCAGCAGCTACGGGGCAAACACTGAAGCTTTCTTT

J gene: TRBJ2-2
V gene: TRBV7-3
clone size: once
D gene: NA
CDR3 protein: CASSPRDNTGELFF
CDR3 DNA: TGTGCCAGCAGCCCCCGGGACAACACCGGGGAGCTGTTTTTT

J gene: TRBJ2-3
V gene: TRBV24-1
clone size: once
D gene: TRBD2
CDR3 protein: CATSDFSLAGVTQYF
CDR3 DNA: TGTGCCACCAGTGATTTTAGCCTAGCGGGAGTTACGCAGTATTTT

J gene: TRBJ1-1
V gene: TRBV6-1
clone size: NA
D gene: NA
CDR3 protein: CASSLWQTEAFF
CDR3 DNA: TGTGCCAGCAGTCTGTGGCAGACTGAAGCTTTCTTT

J gene: TRBJ2-5
V gene: TRBV2
clone size: NA
D gene: NA
CDR3 protein: CASSATDGIETQYF
CDR3 DNA: TGTGCCAGCAGCGCGACGGACGGTATAGAGACCCAGTACTTC

J gene: TRBJ1-2
V gene: TRBV1
clone size: NA
D gene: NA
CDR3 protein: CTSSQATHLPSNNYGYTF
CDR3 DNA: TGCACCAGCAGCCAAGCCACCCACCTACCAAGCAATAACTATGGCTACACCTTC

J gene: TRBJ2-7
V gene: TRBV20-1
clone size: NA
D gene: TRBD1
CDR3 protein: CSARSLPGQGDYEQYF
CDR3 DNA: TGCAGTGCTAGATCCTTACCGGGACAGGGGGACTACGAGCAGTACTTC

J gene: TRBJ1-2
V gene: TRBV11-1
clone size: NA
D gene: NA
CDR3 protein: CASSKDTGGYGYTF
CDR3 DNA: TGTGCCAGCAGCAAGGACACGGGGGGCTATGGCTACACCTTC

J gene: TRBJ2-5
V gene: TRBV7-9
clone size: once
D gene: NA
CDR3 protein: CASSFRLGGYSETQYF
CDR3 DNA: TGTGCCAGCAGCTTCCGCCTTGGAGGTTATTCCGAGACCCAGTACTTC

J gene: TRBJ1-5
V gene: TRBV7-2
clone size: NA
D gene: NA
CDR3 protein: CASSLVSNQPQHF
CDR3 DNA: TGTGCCAGCAGCTTAGTCTCCAATCAGCCCCAGCATTTT

J gene: TRBJ2-7
V gene: TRBV27
clone size: NA
D gene: TRBD1
CDR3 protein: CASSPIHRGLGYEQYF
CDR3 DNA: TGTGCCAGCAGTCCTATACACAGGGGGCTGGGTTACGAGCAGTACTTC

J gene: TRBJ1-6
V gene: TRBV6-1
clone size: once
D gene: NA
CDR3 protein: CASSDTGSNSPLHF
CDR3 DNA: TGTGCCAGCAGTGACACGGGAAGTAATTCACCCCTCCACTTT

J gene: TRBJ1-5
V gene: TRBV28
clone size: NA
D gene: TRBD1
CDR3 protein: CASRPSGGGQPQHF
CDR3 DNA: TGTGCCAGCAGGCCATCAGGGGGCGGGCAGCCCCAGCATTTT

J gene: TRBJ2-6
V gene: TRBV7-2
clone size: NA
D gene: NA
CDR3 protein: CASSQTGRGANVLTF
CDR3 DNA: TGTGCCAGCAGCCAAACAGGGAGGGGGGCCAACGTCCTGACTTTC

J gene: TRBJ2-1
V gene: TRBV15
clone size: NA
D gene: TRBD1
CDR3 protein: CATSRDGTGIGNEQFF
CDR3 DNA: TGTGCCACCAGCAGAGATGGGACAGGGATAGGTAATGAGCAGTTCTTC

J gene: TRBJ2-1
V gene: TRBV28
clone size: NA
D gene: NA
CDR3 protein: CASSPARAGAYNEQFF
CDR3 DNA: TGTGCCAGCAGTCCCGCACGGGCCGGCGCCTACAATGAGCAGTTCTTC

J gene: TRBJ2-1
V gene: TRBV6-6
clone size: NA
D gene: NA
CDR3 protein: CASSYSGRHNEQFF
CDR3 DNA: TGTGCCAGCAGTTACTCGGGCAGACACAATGAGCAGTTCTTC

J gene: TRBJ1-5
V gene: TRBV28
clone size: NA
D gene: NA
CDR3 protein: CASRGGGQPQHF
CDR3 DNA: TGTGCCAGCAGGGGCGGAGGACAGCCCCAGCATTTT

J gene: TRBJ2-1
V gene: TRBV30
clone size: NA
D gene: NA
CDR3 protein: CAWSVLRGSNEQFF
CDR3 DNA: TGTGCCTGGAGTGTACTCAGGGGTTCCAATGAGCAGTTCTTC

J gene: TRBJ2-1
V gene: TRBV10-1
clone size: NA
D gene: TRBD1
CDR3 protein: CASSEQMTGGLGNEQFF
CDR3 DNA: TGCGCCAGCAGTGAGCAAATGACAGGGGGCCTGGGGAATGAGCAGTTCTTC

J gene: TRBJ1-4
V gene: TRBV29-1
clone size: NA
D gene: TRBD1
CDR3 protein: CSARTGGSEKLFF
CDR3 DNA: TGCAGCGCCAGAACAGGGGGAAGTGAAAAACTGTTTTTT

J gene: TRBJ1-5
V gene: TRBV28
clone size: NA
D gene: TRBD1
CDR3 protein: CASSSWTGRQPQHF
CDR3 DNA: TGTGCCAGCAGCTCCTGGACAGGGAGGCAGCCCCAGCATTTT

J gene: TRBJ2-1
V gene: TRBV29-1
clone size: NA
D gene: TRBD2
CDR3 protein: CSASGTSGSSYNEQFF
CDR3 DNA: TGCAGCGCTTCGGGGACTAGCGGGAGCTCCTACAATGAGCAGTTCTTC

J gene: TRBJ2-6
V gene: TRBV5-1
clone size: NA
D gene: TRBD1
CDR3 protein: CASSLTTGGWNVLTF
CDR3 DNA: TGCGCCAGCAGCTTGACGACAGGGGGATGGAACGTCCTGACTTTC

J gene: TRBJ1-2
V gene: TRBV5-4
clone size: NA
D gene: NA
CDR3 protein: CASSLSSANYGYTF
CDR3 DNA: TGTGCCAGCAGCTTATCTTCGGCGAACTATGGCTACACCTTC

J gene: TRBJ2-5
V gene: TRBV20-1
clone size: NA
D gene: TRBD2
CDR3 protein: CSASGRASTLETQYF
CDR3 DNA: TGCAGTGCTAGCGGGAGGGCCTCAACATTAGAGACCCAGTACTTC

J gene: TRBJ2-2
V gene: TRBV4-2
clone size: NA
D gene: TRBD2
CDR3 protein: CASSQDWRGGNTGELFF
CDR3 DNA: TGTGCCAGCAGCCAAGACTGGCGGGGGGGAAACACCGGGGAGCTGTTTTTT

J gene: TRBJ1-1
V gene: TRBV29-1
clone size: NA
D gene: TRBD1
CDR3 protein: CSVGTGSFTEAFF
CDR3 DNA: TGCAGCGTCGGGACAGGGTCATTCACTGAAGCTTTCTTT

J gene: TRBJ1-2
V gene: TRBV15
clone size: once
D gene: NA
CDR3 protein: CATSRDNGGRGYTF
CDR3 DNA: TGTGCCACCAGCAGAGATAATGGCGGACGAGGCTACACCTTC

J gene: TRBJ2-1
V gene: TRBV29-1
clone size: NA
D gene: TRBD2
CDR3 protein: CSVGTGLVYYNEQFF
CDR3 DNA: TGCAGCGTGGGGACGGGACTAGTTTACTACAATGAGCAGTTCTTC

J gene: TRBJ2-3
V gene: TRBV24-1
clone size: once
D gene: NA
CDR3 protein: CATEGGARTDTQYF
CDR3 DNA: TGTGCCACCGAGGGGGGCGCGAGGACAGATACGCAGTATTTT

J gene: TRBJ2-2
V gene: TRBV5-1
clone size: NA
D gene: NA
CDR3 protein: CASAGLTSTGELFF
CDR3 DNA: TGCGCCAGCGCGGGACTTACCAGCACCGGGGAGCTGTTTTTT

J gene: TRBJ1-3
V gene: TRBV12-3/TRBV12-4
clone size: once
D gene: NA
CDR3 protein: CASSLARGLGNTIYF
CDR3 DNA: TGTGCCAGCAGTTTAGCGCGAGGGCTTGGAAACACCATATATTTT

J gene: TRBJ1-6
V gene: TRBV4-2
clone size: NA
D gene: NA
CDR3 protein: CASSPPTGTFANRNSPLHF
CDR3 DNA: TGTGCCAGCAGCCCCCCAACAGGGACTTTTGCGAATCGTAATTCACCCCTCCACTTT

J gene: TRBJ1-5
V gene: TRBV20-1
clone size: NA
D gene: NA
CDR3 protein: CSAQRDRSRDQPQHF
CDR3 DNA: TGCAGTGCTCAACGGGACCGATCGAGGGATCAGCCCCAGCATTTT

J gene: TRBJ2-3
V gene: TRBV11-2
clone size: NA
D gene: NA
CDR3 protein: CASTPGGGAHYGDTQYF
CDR3 DNA: TGTGCCAGCACCCCTGGAGGCGGGGCCCATTACGGAGATACGCAGTATTTT

J gene: TRBJ2-1
V gene: TRBV7-2
clone size: NA
D gene: NA
CDR3 protein: CASSLTGGNNEQFF
CDR3 DNA: TGTGCCAGCAGCTTGACAGGAGGAAACAATGAGCAGTTCTTC

J gene: TRBJ2-7
V gene: TRBV20-1
clone size: NA
D gene: NA
CDR3 protein: CSARGPAYWGTYEQYF
CDR3 DNA: TGCAGTGCTAGGGGCCCCGCTTATTGGGGGACCTACGAGCAGTACTTC

J gene: TRBJ1-4
V gene: TRBV5-8
clone size: NA
D gene: NA
CDR3 protein: CASSFTGSLNEKLFF
CDR3 DNA: TGTGCCAGCAGCTTCACAGGGTCCCTTAATGAAAAACTGTTTTTT

J gene: TRBJ2-5
V gene: TRBV12-3/TRBV12-4
clone size: NA
D gene: NA
CDR3 protein: CASSLRAAQETQYF
CDR3 DNA: TGTGCCAGCAGCCTTAGGGCAGCACAAGAGACCCAGTACTTC